This T cell receptor beta chain was observed in a study of cytomegalovirus exposure and HLA in healthy donors. Findings and limits, study-wide: Published work reported that the classifier diagnosed cytomegalovirus status with high specificity and sensitivity.

Note on this clone: The target antigen is unknown.

Trimming removed 1 base from V and 6 bases from J; junction bases left unmatched: 4. Germline V gene lookup returns CDR1 SGHAT and CDR2 FQDESV (reference sequence). The CDR3 length is 14 residues. Primers included in the PCR were 60 Vbeta and 13 Jbeta primers. Assay: immunoSEQ multiplex PCR; the TCRdb copy retains only in-frame clones and omits some. The table lists about 65,000 clones. Donors showed nominal health when sampled, although they likely had unrecorded immune exposures. Sequencing was done on a sample of PBMCs. The chain has TRBV11-1 and TRBJ1-1; 8 bases match TRBD1. The clonotype was recovered from a boy aged 5 to 17 in good health and CMV-seronegative. DNA for the CDR3: TGTGCCAGCAGCTTAGGGGGACAGGCACCTGAAGCTTTCTTT. It specifies CASSLGGQAPEAFF.